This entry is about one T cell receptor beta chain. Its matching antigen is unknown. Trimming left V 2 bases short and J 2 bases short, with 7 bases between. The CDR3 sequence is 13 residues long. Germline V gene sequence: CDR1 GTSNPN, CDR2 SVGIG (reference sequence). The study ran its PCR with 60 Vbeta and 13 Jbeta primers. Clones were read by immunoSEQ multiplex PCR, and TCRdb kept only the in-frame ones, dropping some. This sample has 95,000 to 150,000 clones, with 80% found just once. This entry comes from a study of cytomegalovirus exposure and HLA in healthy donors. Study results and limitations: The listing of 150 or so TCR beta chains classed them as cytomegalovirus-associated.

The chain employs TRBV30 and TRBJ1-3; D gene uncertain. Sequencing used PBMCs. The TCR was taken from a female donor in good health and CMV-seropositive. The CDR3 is CAWSQVAGNTIYF. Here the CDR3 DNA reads TGTGCCTGGAGTCAGGTTGCTGGAAACACCATATATTTT.